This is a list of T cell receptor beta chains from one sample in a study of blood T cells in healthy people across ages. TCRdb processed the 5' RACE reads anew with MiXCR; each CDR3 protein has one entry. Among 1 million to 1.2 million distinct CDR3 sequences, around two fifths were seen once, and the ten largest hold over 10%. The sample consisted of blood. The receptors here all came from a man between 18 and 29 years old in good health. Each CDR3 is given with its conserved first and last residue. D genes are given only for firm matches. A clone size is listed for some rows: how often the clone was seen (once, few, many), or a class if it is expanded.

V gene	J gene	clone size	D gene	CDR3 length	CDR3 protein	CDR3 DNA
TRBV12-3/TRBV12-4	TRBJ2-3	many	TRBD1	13	CASSSTGTDTQYF	TGTGCCAGCAGCTCGACAGGGACAGATACGCAGTATTTT
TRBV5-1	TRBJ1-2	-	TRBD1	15	CASSDNRGRNYGYTF	TGCGCCAGCAGCGATAACAGGGGGCGGAACTATGGCTACACCTTC
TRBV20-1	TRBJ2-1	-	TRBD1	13	CSASTGVGNEQFF	TGCAGTGCTTCGACAGGGGTAGGCAATGAGCAGTTCTTC
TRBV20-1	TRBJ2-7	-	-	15	CSAIADGDYTYEQYF	TGCAGTGCTATTGCCGACGGGGATTACACCTACGAGCAGTACTTC
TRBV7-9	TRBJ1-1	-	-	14	CASSSPSGSTEAFF	TGTGCCAGCAGCTCTCCCTCAGGGAGCACTGAAGCTTTCTTT
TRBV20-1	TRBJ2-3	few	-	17	CSASPTSGTSLPDTQYF	TGCAGTGCTAGTCCTACATCCGGGACCTCACTCCCAGATACGCAGTATTTT
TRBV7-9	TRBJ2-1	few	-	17	CASSLVGGVSSYNEQFF	TGTGCCAGCAGCTTAGTCGGTGGCGTGAGCTCCTACAATGAGCAGTTCTTC
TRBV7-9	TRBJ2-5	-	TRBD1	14	CASTFFDRGNEQYF	TGTGCCAGCACCTTCTTCGACAGGGGCAATGAGCAGTACTTC
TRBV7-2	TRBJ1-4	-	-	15	CASSEGGWTNEKLFF	TGTGCCAGCAGTGAAGGGGGTTGGACTAATGAAAAACTGTTTTTT
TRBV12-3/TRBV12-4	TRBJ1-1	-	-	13	CASNKGVSTEAFF	TGTGCCAGCAATAAGGGAGTGAGCACTGAAGCTTTCTTT
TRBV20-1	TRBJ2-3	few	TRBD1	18	CSASGTGIPSSSTDTQYF	TGCAGTGCTTCCGGGACAGGGATACCATCGTCTAGCACAGATACGCAGTATTTT